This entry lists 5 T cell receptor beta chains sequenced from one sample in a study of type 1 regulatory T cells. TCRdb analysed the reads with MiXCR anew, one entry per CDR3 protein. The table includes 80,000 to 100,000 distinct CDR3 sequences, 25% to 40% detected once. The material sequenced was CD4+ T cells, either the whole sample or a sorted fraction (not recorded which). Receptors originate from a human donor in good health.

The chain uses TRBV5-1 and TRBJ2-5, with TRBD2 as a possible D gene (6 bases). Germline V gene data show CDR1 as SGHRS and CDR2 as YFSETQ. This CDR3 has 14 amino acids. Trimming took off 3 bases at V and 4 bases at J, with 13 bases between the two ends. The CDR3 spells CASSSHGSPETQYF. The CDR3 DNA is TGCGCCAGCAGCTCCCACGGGAGTCCAGAGACCCAGTACTTC.

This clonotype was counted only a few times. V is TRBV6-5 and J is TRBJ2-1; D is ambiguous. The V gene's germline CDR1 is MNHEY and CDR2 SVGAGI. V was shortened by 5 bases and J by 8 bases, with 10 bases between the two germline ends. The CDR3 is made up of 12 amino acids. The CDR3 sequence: CASSPSNHEQFF. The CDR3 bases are TGTGCCAGCAGTCCTTCTAACCATGAGCAGTTCTTC.

As DNA, the CDR3 is TGTGCCAGCAGCTCCAAACCGGGGGCCAAAAACATTCAGTACTTC. This sequence encodes CASSSKPGAKNIQYF. This chain connects TRBV11-2 to TRBJ2-4; D is possibly TRBD2 (5 bases). Trimming stripped 4 bases from V and 1 base from J, with 11 bases between. CDR3 length equals 15 residues. The germline CDR1 and CDR2 sequences are SGHAT and FQNNGV.

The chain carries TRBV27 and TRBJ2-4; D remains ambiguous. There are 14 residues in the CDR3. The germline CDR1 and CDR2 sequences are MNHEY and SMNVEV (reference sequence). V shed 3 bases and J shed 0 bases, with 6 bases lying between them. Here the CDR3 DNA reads TGTGCCAGCAGTTTGAATTTAGCCAAAAACATTCAGTACTTC. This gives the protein CASSLNLAKNIQYF.

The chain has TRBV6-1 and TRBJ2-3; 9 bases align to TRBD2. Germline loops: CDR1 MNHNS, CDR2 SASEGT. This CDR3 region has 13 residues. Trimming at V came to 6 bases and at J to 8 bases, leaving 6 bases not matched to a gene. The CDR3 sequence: CASRVAGEATQYF. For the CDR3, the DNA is TGTGCCAGCAGAGTAGCGGGAGAAGCTACGCAGTATTTT.